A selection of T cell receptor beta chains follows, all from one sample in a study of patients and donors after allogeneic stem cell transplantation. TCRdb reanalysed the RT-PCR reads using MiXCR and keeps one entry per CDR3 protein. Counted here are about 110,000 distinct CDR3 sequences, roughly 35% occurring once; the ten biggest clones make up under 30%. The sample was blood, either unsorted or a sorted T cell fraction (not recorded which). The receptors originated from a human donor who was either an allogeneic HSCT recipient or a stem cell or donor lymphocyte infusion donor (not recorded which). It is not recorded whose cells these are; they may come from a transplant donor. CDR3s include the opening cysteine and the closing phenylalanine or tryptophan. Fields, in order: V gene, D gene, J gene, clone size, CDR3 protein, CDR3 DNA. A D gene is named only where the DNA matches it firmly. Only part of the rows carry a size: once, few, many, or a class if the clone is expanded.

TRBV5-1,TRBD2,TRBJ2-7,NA,CASSPFLAGGYEQYF,TGCGCCAGCAGCCCCTTTCTAGCGGGAGGCTACGAGCAGTACTTC
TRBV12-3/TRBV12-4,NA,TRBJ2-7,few,CASNRVGSYEQYF,TGTGCCAGCAACAGAGTAGGCTCCTACGAGCAGTACTTC
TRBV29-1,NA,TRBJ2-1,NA,CSVEDGEYDEQFF,TGCAGCGTTGAAGATGGGGAGTACGATGAGCAGTTCTTC
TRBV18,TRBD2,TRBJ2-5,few,CASSSGLPETQYF,TGTGCCAGCTCATCGGGACTACCAGAGACCCAGTACTTC
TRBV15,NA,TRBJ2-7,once,CATSRDFATGESYEQYF,TGTGCCACCAGCAGAGATTTCGCTACCGGGGAGTCCTACGAGCAGTACTTC
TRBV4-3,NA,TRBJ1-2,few,CASSQDPTRDGSYGYTF,TGCGCCAGCAGCCAAGATCCCACTCGGGACGGTTCATATGGCTACACCTTC
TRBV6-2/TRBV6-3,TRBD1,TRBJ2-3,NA,CASSYGRGRPDTQYF,TGTGCCAGCAGTTACGGCAGGGGGCGCCCAGATACGCAGTATTTT
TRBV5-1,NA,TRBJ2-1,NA,CASRLRGFRGGEQFF,TGCGCCAGCAGGCTCCGAGGCTTCAGGGGGGGTGAGCAGTTCTTC
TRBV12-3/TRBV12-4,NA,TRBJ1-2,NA,CASRPLTGNYGYTF,TGTGCCAGCAGACCTCTGACAGGCAACTATGGCTACACCTTC
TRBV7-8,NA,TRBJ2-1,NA,CASSSNWPLASSYNEQFF,TGTGCCAGCAGCTCCAATTGGCCCCTAGCGAGCTCCTACAATGAGCAGTTCTTC
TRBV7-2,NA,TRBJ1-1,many,CASSSQVNTEAFF,TGTGCCAGCAGCTCACAGGTAAACACTGAAGCTTTCTTT
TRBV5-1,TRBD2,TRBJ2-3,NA,CASSQGTSGMGTDTQYF,TGCGCCAGCAGCCAAGGGACTAGCGGGATGGGTACAGATACGCAGTATTTT
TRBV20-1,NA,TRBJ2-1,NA,CSARSATSYNEQFF,TGCAGTGCTAGGTCAGCAACCAGTTACAATGAGCAGTTCTTC
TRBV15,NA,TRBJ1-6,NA,CATRKPPKLEPDSPLHF,TGTGCCACCAGAAAACCCCCGAAGTTAGAGCCAGATTCACCCCTCCACTTT
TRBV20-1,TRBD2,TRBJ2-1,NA,CSARIPGLALGNEQFF,TGCAGTGCTAGAATCCCTGGACTAGCATTAGGCAATGAGCAGTTCTTC
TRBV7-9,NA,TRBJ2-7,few,CASSFGGEAPEQYF,TGTGCCAGCAGCTTCGGAGGAGAAGCCCCCGAGCAGTACTTC
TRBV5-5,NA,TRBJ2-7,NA,CASSVARKAYEQYF,TGTGCCAGCAGTGTTGCACGCAAGGCCTACGAGCAGTACTTC
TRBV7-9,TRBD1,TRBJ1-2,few,CASSLQGARGYTF,TGTGCCAGCAGCTTACAGGGGGCAAGGGGCTACACCTTC
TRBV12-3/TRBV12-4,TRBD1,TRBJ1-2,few,CASSPGQGHNYGYTF,TGTGCCAGCAGTCCTGGACAGGGACATAACTATGGCTACACCTTC
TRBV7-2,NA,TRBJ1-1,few,CASSLGARQGSKNTEAFF,TGTGCCAGCAGTTTGGGGGCCCGTCAGGGTTCAAAGAACACTGAAGCTTTCTTT
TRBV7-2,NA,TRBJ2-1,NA,CASRRTSGHEQFF,TGTGCCAGCAGACGAACATCAGGGCATGAGCAGTTCTTC
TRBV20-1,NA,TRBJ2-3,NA,CSASGGQDTQYF,TGCAGTGCTAGCGGGGGCCAAGATACGCAGTATTTT
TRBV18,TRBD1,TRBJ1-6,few,CASSPRGQGGSPLHF,TGTGCCAGCTCACCCCGAGGACAGGGTGGTTCACCCCTCCACTTT
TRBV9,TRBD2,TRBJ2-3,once,CASSGSSGRFMDTQYF,TGTGCCAGCAGCGGTTCTAGCGGGAGGTTCATGGATACGCAGTATTTT
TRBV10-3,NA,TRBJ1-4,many,CAISDSYNEKLFF,TGTGCCATCAGTGACAGCTATAATGAAAAACTGTTTTTT
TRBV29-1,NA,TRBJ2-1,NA,CSGTHRSSYNEQFF,TGCAGCGGAACGCACCGGAGCTCCTACAATGAGCAGTTCTTC
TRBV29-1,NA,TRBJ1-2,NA,CSVGVKYGYTF,TGCAGCGTTGGGGTTAAGTATGGCTACACCTTC
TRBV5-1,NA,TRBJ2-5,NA,CASSLEHNQETQYF,TGCGCCAGCAGCTTGGAACATAACCAAGAGACCCAGTACTTC
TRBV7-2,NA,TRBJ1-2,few,CASTLGPAYGYTF,TGTGCCAGCACCCTTGGACCCGCGTATGGCTACACCTTC
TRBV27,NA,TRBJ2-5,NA,CASGRRVEETQYF,TGTGCCAGCGGGAGGAGGGTCGAAGAGACCCAGTACTTC
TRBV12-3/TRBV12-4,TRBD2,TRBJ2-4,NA,CASRLSGRAGDIQYF,TGTGCCAGCAGACTTAGCGGGAGGGCCGGAGACATTCAGTACTTC
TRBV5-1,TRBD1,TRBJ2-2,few,CASSWDRNTGELFF,TGCGCCAGCAGCTGGGACAGGAACACCGGGGAGCTGTTTTTT
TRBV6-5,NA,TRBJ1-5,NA,CASSPIDGGLQPQHF,TGTGCCAGCAGCCCGATCGACGGAGGCCTTCAGCCCCAGCATTTT
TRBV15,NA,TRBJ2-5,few,CATSRANRDKTQYF,TGTGCCACCAGCAGAGCGAACAGGGACAAGACCCAGTACTTC
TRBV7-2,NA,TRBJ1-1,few,CASSLTGFRETEAFF,TGTGCCAGCAGCCTAACAGGGTTTAGGGAAACTGAAGCTTTCTTT
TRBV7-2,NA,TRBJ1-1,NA,CASSLEGRRNTEAFF,TGTGCCAGCAGCTTAGAGGGAAGACGCAACACTGAAGCTTTCTTT
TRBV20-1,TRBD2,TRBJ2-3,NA,CSARVAGITDTQYF,TGCAGTGCTAGAGTAGCGGGGATCACAGATACGCAGTATTTT
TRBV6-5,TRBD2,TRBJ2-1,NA,CASSDSGRAGNEQFF,TGTGCCAGCAGTGATAGCGGGAGGGCCGGGAATGAGCAGTTCTTC
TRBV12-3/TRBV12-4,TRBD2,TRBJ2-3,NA,CASSRSGRVRDTQYF,TGTGCCAGCAGCCGTAGCGGGAGGGTACGAGATACGCAGTATTTT
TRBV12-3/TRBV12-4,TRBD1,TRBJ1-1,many,CASSPTTGGTEAFF,TGTGCCAGCAGTCCGACCACAGGGGGCACTGAAGCTTTCTTT
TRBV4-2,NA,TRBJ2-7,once,CASSQGIAQPTYEQYF,TGTGCCAGCAGCCAAGGTATTGCACAGCCTACCTACGAGCAGTACTTC
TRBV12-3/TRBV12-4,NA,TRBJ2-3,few,CASSLALRPLDTQYF,TGTGCCAGCAGTTTAGCTCTACGGCCTTTGGATACGCAGTATTTT